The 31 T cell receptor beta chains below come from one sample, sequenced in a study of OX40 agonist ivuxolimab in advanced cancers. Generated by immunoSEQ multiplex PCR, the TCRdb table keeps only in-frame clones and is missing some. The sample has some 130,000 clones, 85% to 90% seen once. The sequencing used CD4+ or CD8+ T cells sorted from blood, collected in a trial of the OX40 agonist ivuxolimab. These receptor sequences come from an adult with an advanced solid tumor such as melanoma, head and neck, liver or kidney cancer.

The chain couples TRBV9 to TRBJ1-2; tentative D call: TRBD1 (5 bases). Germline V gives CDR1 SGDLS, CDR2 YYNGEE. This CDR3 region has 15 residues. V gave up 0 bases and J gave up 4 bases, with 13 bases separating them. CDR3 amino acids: CASSVGPGDGYGYTF. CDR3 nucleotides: TGTGCCAGCAGCGTAGGTCCGGGGGACGGCTATGGCTACACCTTC.

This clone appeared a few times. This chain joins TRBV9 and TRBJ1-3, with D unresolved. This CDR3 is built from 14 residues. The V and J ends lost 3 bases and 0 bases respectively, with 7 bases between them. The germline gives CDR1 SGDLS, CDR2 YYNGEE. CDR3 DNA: TGTGCCAGCAGCGAAGTCCCCTCTGGAAACACCATATATTTT. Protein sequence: CASSEVPSGNTIYF.

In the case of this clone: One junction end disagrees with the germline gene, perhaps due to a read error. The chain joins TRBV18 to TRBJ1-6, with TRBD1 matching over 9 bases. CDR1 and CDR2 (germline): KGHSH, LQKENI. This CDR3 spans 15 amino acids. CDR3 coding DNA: TGTGCCAGCTCACCCGGGACAGGGAGTAATACACCCCTCCACTTT. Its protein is CASSPGTGSNTPLHF. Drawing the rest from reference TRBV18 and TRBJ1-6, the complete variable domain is NAGVMQNPRHLVRRRGQEARLRCSPMKGHSHVYWYRQLPEEGLKFMVYLQKENIIDESGMPKERFSAEFPKEGPSILRIQQVVRGDSAAYFCASSPGTGSNTPLHFGNGTRLTVT.

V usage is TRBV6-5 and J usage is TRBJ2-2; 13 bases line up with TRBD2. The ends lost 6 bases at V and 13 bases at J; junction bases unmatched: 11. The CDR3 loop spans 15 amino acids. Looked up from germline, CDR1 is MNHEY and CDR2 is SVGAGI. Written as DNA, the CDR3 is TGTGCCAGCAGGCCTCAGGGACTAGCGGGGTCCGGGCTGTTTTTT. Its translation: CASRPQGLAGSGLFF.

The CDR3 loop is CASTTGLQETQYF. The DNA of the CDR3 is TGTGCCAGCACCACGGGACTTCAAGAGACCCAGTACTTC. The rearrangement uses TRBV7-2 and TRBJ2-5; D perhaps matches TRBD2 (6 bases). CDR1 SGHTA and CDR2 FQGNSA come from the germline V gene. With 7 bases removed from V and 2 bases from J, the gap between germline ends came to 11 bases. This CDR3 region has 13 residues.

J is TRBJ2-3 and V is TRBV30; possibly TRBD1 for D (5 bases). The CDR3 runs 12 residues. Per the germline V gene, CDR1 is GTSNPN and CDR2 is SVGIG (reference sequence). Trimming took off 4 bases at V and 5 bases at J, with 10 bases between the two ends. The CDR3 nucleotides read TGTGCCTGGACAGGGTCCGGAGATACGCAGTATTTT. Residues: CAWTGSGDTQYF.

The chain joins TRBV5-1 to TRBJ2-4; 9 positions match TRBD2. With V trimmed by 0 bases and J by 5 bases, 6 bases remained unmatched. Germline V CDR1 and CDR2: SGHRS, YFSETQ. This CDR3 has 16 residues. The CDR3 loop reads CASSLAASGAENIQYF. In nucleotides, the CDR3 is TGCGCCAGCAGCTTGGCGGCTAGCGGGGCTGAAAACATTCAGTACTTC. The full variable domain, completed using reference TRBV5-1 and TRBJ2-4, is KAGVTQTPRYLIKTRGQQVTLSCSPISGHRSVSWYQQTPGQGLQFLFEYFSETQRNKGNFPGRFSGRQFSNSRSEMNVSTLELGDSALYLCASSLAASGAENIQYFGAGTRLSVL.

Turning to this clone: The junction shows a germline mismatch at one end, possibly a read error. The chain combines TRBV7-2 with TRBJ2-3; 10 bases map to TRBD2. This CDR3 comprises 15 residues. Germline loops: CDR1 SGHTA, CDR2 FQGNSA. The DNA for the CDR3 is TGTGCCAGCAGCATAGCGGGGGGCTTCACAGATACGCAGTATTTT. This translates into CASSIAGGFTDTQYF.

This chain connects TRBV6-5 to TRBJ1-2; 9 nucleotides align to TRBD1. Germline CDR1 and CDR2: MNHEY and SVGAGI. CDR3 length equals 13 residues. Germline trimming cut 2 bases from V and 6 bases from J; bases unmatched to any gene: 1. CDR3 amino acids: CASSYRDRDGYTF. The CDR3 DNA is TGTGCCAGCAGTTACCGGGACAGGGATGGCTACACCTTC.

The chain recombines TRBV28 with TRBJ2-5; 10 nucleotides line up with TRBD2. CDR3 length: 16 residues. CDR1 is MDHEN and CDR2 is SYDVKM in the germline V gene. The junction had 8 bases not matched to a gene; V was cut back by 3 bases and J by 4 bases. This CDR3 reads CASSFKRGGNVETQYF. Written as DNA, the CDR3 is TGTGCCAGCAGTTTTAAGCGGGGGGGCAACGTAGAGACCCAGTACTTC.

The CDR3 DNA follows: TGTGCCAGCAATCGTCTAGCGGGTATCCAAGAGACCCAGTACTTC. It encodes CASNRLAGIQETQYF. The chain recombines TRBV2 with TRBJ2-5, with 8 bases fitting TRBD2. Germline-derived CDR1 and CDR2 are SNHLY and FYNNEI. Losses at the gene ends were 7 bases for V and 1 base for J; bases not matched to a gene: 8. There are 15 residues in the CDR3.

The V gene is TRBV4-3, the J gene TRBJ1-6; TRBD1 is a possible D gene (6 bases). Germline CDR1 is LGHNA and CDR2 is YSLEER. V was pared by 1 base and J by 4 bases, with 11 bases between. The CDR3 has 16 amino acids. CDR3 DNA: TGCGCCAGCAGCCAAGTACAGGGACTATATAATTCACCCCTCCACTTT. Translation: CASSQVQGLYNSPLHF.

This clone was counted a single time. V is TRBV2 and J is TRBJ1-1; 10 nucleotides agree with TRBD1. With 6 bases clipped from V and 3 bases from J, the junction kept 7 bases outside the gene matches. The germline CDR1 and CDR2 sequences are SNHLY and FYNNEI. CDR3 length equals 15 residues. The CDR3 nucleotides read TGTGCCAGCAGGACGACAGGGGGCGCCTACACTGAAGCTTTCTTT. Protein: CASRTTGGAYTEAFF. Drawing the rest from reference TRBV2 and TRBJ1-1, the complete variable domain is EPEVTQTPSHQVTQMGQEVILRCVPISNHLYFYWYRQILGQKVEFLVSFYNNEISEKSEIFDDQFSVERPDGSNFTLKIRSTKLEDSAMYFCASRTTGGAYTEAFFGQGTRLTVV.

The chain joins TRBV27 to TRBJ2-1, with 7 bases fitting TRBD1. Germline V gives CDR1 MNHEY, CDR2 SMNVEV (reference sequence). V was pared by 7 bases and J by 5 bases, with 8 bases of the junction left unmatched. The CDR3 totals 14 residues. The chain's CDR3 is CASTMDRINNEQFF. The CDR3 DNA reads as TGTGCCAGCACCATGGACAGGATCAACAATGAGCAGTTCTTC.

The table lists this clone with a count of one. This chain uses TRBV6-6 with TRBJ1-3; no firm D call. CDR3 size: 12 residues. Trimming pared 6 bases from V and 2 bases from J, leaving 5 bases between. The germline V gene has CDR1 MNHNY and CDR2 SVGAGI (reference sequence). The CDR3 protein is CASRFPGNTIYF. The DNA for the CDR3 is TGTGCCAGCAGATTCCCTGGAAACACCATATATTTT.

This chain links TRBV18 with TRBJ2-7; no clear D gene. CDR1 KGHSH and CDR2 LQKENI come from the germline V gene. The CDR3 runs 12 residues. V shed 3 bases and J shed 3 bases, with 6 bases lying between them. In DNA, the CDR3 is TGTGCCAGCTCACCTAGGAGCTACGAGCAGTACTTC. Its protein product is CASSPRSYEQYF. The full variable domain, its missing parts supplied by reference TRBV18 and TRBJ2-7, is NAGVMQNPRHLVRRRGQEARLRCSPMKGHSHVYWYRQLPEEGLKFMVYLQKENIIDESGMPKERFSAEFPKEGPSILRIQQVVRGDSAAYFCASSPRSYEQYFGPGTRLTVT.

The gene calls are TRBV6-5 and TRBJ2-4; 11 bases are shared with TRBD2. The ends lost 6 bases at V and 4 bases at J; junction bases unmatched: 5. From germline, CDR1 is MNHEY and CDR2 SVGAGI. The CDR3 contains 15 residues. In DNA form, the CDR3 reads TGTGCCAGCAGCTCTACTAGCGGGAGTAAAAACATTCAGTACTTC. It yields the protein CASSSTSGSKNIQYF.

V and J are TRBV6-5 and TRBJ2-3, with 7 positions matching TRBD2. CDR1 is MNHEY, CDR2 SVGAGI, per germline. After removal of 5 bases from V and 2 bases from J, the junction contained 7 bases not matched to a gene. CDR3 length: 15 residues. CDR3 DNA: TGTGCCAGCAGTACTGTCGGGAGGTTCACAGATACGCAGTATTTT. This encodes CASSTVGRFTDTQYF.

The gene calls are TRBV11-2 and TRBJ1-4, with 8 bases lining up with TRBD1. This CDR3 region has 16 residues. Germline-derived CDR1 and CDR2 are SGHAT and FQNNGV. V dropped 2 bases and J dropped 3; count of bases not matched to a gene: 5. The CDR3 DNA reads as TGTGCCAGCAGCTTACCCAGGGACAGGTCTAATGAAAAACTGTTTTTT. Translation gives CASSLPRDRSNEKLFF. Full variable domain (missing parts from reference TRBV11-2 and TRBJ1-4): EAGVAQSPRYKIIEKRQSVAFWCNPISGHATLYWYQQILGQGPKLLIQFQNNGVVDDSQLPKDRFSAERLKGVDSTLKIQPAKLEDSAVYLCASSLPRDRSNEKLFFGSGTQLSVL.

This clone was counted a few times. CDR3 sequence: CASRSGQGDGNTIYF. CDR3 bases: TGTGCCAGCAGATCAGGACAGGGTGACGGAAACACCATATATTTT. V usage is TRBV6-1 and J usage is TRBJ1-3; 8 bases fit TRBD1. Germline-derived CDR1 and CDR2 are MNHNS and SASEGT. Trimming removed 6 bases from V and 4 bases from J; junction bases left unmatched: 8. This CDR3 has 15 residues.

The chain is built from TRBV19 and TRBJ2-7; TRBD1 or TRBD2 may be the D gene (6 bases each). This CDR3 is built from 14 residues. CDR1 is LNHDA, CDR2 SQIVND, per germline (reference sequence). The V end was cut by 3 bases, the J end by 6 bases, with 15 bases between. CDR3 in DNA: TGTGCCAGTAGTATGGACGGGGGCCAGAGCGAGCAGTACTTC. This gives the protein CASSMDGGQSEQYF.

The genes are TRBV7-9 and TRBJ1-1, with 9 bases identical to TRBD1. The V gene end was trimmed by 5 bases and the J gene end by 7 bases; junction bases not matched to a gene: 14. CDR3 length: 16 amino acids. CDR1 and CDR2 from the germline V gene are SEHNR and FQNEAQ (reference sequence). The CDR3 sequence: CASSLPLAGQGGEAFF. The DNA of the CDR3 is TGTGCCAGCAGCCTCCCCCTGGCGGGACAGGGAGGTGAAGCTTTCTTT.

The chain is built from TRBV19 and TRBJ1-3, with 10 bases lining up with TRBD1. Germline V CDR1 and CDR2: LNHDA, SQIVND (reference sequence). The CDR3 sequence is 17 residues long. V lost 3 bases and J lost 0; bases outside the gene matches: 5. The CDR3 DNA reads TGTGCCAGTAGTATGGGGACAGGGGTCGTCTCTGGAAACACCATATATTTT. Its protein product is CASSMGTGVVSGNTIYF.

CDR3: CAISDGTTNEKLFF. CDR3 nucleotides: TGTGCCATCAGTGATGGAACAACTAATGAAAAACTGTTTTTT. The chain links TRBV10-3 to TRBJ1-4, with D hard to call. Germline V CDR1 and CDR2: ENHRY, SYGVKD. Trimming removed 3 bases from V and 0 bases from J, with 5 bases in between. The CDR3 has 14 amino acids.

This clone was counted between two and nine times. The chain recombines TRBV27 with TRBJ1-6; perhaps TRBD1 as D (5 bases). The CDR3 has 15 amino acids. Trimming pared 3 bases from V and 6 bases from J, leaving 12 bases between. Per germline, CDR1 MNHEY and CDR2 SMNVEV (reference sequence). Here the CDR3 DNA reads TGTGCCAGCAGTTTTGGCGGGGGTGTTAATTCACCCCTCCACTTT. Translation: CASSFGGGVNSPLHF.

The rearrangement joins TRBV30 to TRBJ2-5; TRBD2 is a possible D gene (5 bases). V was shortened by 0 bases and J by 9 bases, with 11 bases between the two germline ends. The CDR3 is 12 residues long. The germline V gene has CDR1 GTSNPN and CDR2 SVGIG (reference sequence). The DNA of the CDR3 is TGTGCCTGGAGTGTACTATCGAGGGCCCAGTACTTC. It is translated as CAWSVLSRAQYF.

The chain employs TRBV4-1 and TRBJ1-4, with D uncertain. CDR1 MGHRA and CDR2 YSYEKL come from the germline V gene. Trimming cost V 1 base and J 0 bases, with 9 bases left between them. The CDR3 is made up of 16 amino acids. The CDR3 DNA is TGCGCCAGCAGCCAAGCGAGTTTGGCAACTAATGAAAAACTGTTTTTT. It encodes CASSQASLATNEKLFF.

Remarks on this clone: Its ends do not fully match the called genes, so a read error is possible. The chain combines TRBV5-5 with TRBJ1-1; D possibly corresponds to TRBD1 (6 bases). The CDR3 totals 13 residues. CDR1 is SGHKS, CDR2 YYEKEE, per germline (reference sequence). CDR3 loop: CASTTTGNAEAFF. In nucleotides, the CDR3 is TGTGCCAGCACAACTACAGGGAACGCTGAAGCTTTCTTT. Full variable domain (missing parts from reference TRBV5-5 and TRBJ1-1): DAGVTQSPTHLIKTRGQQVTLRCSPISGHKSVSWYQQVLGQGPQFIFQYYEKEERGRGNFPDRFSARQFPNYSSELNVNALLLGDSALYLCASTTTGNAEAFFGQGTRLTVV.

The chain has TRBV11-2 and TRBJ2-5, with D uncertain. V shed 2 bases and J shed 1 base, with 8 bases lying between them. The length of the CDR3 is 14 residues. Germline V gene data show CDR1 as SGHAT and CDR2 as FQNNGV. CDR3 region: CASSLQRLQETQYF. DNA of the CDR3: TGTGCCAGCAGCTTACAGAGACTCCAAGAGACCCAGTACTTC.

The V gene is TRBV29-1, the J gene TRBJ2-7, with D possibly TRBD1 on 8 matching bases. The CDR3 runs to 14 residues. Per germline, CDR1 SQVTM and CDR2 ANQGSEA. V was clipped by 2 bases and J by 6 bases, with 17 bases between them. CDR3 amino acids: CSVEWLQGGVEQYF. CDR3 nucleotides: TGCAGCGTTGAATGGCTACAGGGGGGGGTCGAGCAGTACTTC.

Here the CDR3 DNA reads TGTGCCAGTAGCCGACAGGGTCCCACCGATACGCAGTATTTT. Translation: CASSRQGPTDTQYF. V is TRBV19 and J is TRBJ2-3, with 7 bases identical to TRBD1. The CDR3 loop spans 14 amino acids. J lost 6 bases, V lost 6 bases, and 9 bases had no gene match. CDR1 and CDR2 (germline): LNHDA, SQIVND (reference sequence).